The 14 T cell receptor beta chains below were found in one sample sequenced in a study of regulatory T cells in long-lasting Graves disease. Library construction for TCR beta used iRepertoire HTBI primers and Arm-PCR of CDR3 regions. Using its own MiXCR run on the multiplex PCR reads, TCRdb lists one record per CDR3 protein. Of about half a million distinct CDR3 sequences in the sample, around 12% were seen once. Time point denoted: newly diagnosed GD, antithyroid drugs for less than 3 months. RNA extracted from PBMCs served as the sequencing template. This sample was shared with a second study, whose subject was T cells in Graves' hyperthyroidism and ophthalmopathy.

The starting material was peripheral blood mononuclear cells (PBMCs), obtained at new diagnosis, from a patient treated with antithyroid drugs. These receptor sequences come from a woman aged 30 to 39 with Graves disease.

This clonotype was found many times. The rearrangement uses TRBV6-5 and TRBJ2-7; maybe TRBD2 (6 bases). The germline V and J ends were trimmed by 2 bases and 2 bases, with 10 bases remaining between them. CDR1 MNHEY and CDR2 SVGAGI come from the germline V gene. This CDR3 is 14 amino acids long. The CDR3 sequence: CASSYPGGTYEQYF. CDR3 DNA sequence: TGTGCCAGCAGTTACCCCGGGGGTACCTACGAGCAGTACTTC.

This chain joins TRBV27 and TRBJ2-1, with 10 bases that match TRBD2. The germline CDR1 and CDR2 sequences are MNHEY and SMNVEV (reference sequence). The J segment lost 6 bases and the V segment lost 6 bases, leaving 8 bases of the junction unmatched. The CDR3 runs 15 residues. CDR3 bases: TGTGCCAGCAGCATCAGCGGGAGGGTCGGCAATGAGCAGTTCTTC. This codes for CASSISGRVGNEQFF.

This clonotype was detected a few times. The V and J genes are TRBV19 and TRBJ2-3, with 8 bases fitting TRBD2. J lost 7 bases, V lost 6 bases, and 6 bases had no gene match. The CDR3 runs 13 residues. From germline, CDR1 is LNHDA and CDR2 SQIVND (reference sequence). The CDR3 sequence is CASSQAGGNTQYF. The CDR3 nucleotides read TGTGCCAGTAGCCAGGCGGGAGGCAATACGCAGTATTTT.

This rearrangement joins TRBV19 to TRBJ2-5, with 12 bases lining up with TRBD2. The CDR3 is made up of 17 amino acids. The ends lost 6 bases at V and 2 bases at J; junction bases unmatched: 10. In germline, CDR1 is LNHDA, CDR2 SQIVND (reference sequence). CDR3 coding DNA: TGTGCCAGTAGGAGTCGTTGGACTAGCGGGGCACAAGAGACCCAGTACTTC. This codes for CASRSRWTSGAQETQYF.

This rearrangement joins TRBV27 to TRBJ1-5; TRBD1 aligns across 9 bases. Germline CDR1 reads MNHEY; CDR2 reads SMNVEV (reference sequence). This CDR3 region has 16 residues. V dropped 8 bases and J dropped 9; count of bases not matched to a gene: 17. The CDR3 region has the DNA TGTGCCAGCGGACCCTATGGGACAGGGTTGGTTCGGCCCCAGCATTTT. Amino acid sequence: CASGPYGTGLVRPQHF.

This clonotype came up many times. The chain couples TRBV27 to TRBJ1-1; D call uncertain. V dropped 3 bases and J dropped 0 bases, with 11 bases sitting between them. This CDR3 is built from 15 residues. Per germline, CDR1 MNHEY and CDR2 SMNVEV (reference sequence). In DNA form, the CDR3 reads TGTGCCAGCAGTTTGGAAAACAACATGAACACTGAAGCTTTCTTT. The encoded protein is CASSLENNMNTEAFF.

This clonotype has a count of ten or more. The V and J genes are TRBV5-1 and TRBJ1-6, with a tentative D call TRBD1 (6 bases). Germline CDR1 and CDR2: SGHRS and YFSETQ. Trimming took off 6 bases at V and 7 bases at J, with 14 bases between the two ends. There are 14 residues in the CDR3. The DNA for the CDR3 is TGCGCCAGCACCAAGGACAGCTCCAATTCACCCCTCCACTTT. It encodes CASTKDSSNSPLHF.

This clonotype turned up a few times. The chain recombines TRBV5-4 with TRBJ1-1, with 7 bases that match TRBD1. CDR1 and CDR2 (germline): SGHNT, YYREEE (reference sequence). V dropped 4 bases and J dropped 5; count of bases not matched to a gene: 8. The CDR3 consists of 14 residues. CDR3 in amino acids: CASSDPTGDTEAFF. The CDR3 region has the DNA TGTGCCAGCAGCGACCCCACAGGGGATACTGAAGCTTTCTTT.

This clonotype was seen many times. V and J are TRBV6-1 and TRBJ2-1; D not certain. CDR1 and CDR2 (germline): MNHNS, SASEGT. This CDR3 contains 14 residues. The V gene lost 1 base and the J gene lost 4 bases, with 8 bases spanning the gap. DNA for the CDR3: TGTGCCAGCAGTGAAGTGGTCTTTTACAATGAGCAGTTCTTC. This translates into CASSEVVFYNEQFF.

This clonotype occurred a few times. The chain uses TRBV29-1 and TRBJ2-7; a weak D match, TRBD2 (5 bases). Per the germline V gene, CDR1 is SQVTM and CDR2 is ANQGSEA. With 7 bases removed from V and 3 bases from J, the gap between germline ends came to 16 bases. CDR3 size: 13 residues. This chain's CDR3 is CSATAGLGYEQYF. CDR3 sequence (DNA): TGCAGCGCAACGGCTGGACTGGGCTACGAGCAGTACTTC.

This clonotype was counted only a few times. The CDR3 reads CASSLVGERQFF. The CDR3 DNA reads as TGTGCCAGCAGTTTAGTGGGGGAGAGGCAGTTCTTC. The chain has TRBV28 and TRBJ2-1; D could derive from TRBD1 or TRBD2 (5 bases each). Germline CDR1 reads MDHEN; CDR2 reads SYDVKM. Trimming shortened V by 2 bases and J by 12 bases, and 11 bases separated the two germline ends. The CDR3 consists of 12 residues. Full variable domain (remainder filled in from reference TRBV28 and TRBJ2-1): DVKVTQSSRYLVKRTGEKVFLECVQDMDHENMFWYRQDPGLGLRLIYFSYDVKMKEKGDIPEGYSVSREKKERFSLILESASTNQTSMYLCASSLVGERQFFGPGTRLTVL.

The chain couples TRBV20-1 to TRBJ2-1; 14 positions agree with TRBD2. This CDR3 spans 15 amino acids. Germline CDR1 and CDR2: DFQATT and SNEGSKA (reference sequence). The V gene end was trimmed by 3 bases and the J gene end by 5 bases; junction bases not matched to a gene: 3. CDR3 in amino acids: CSARGLAGVNNEQFF. CDR3 sequence (DNA): TGCAGTGCTAGGGGACTAGCGGGAGTGAACAATGAGCAGTTCTTC.

This clonotype was seen repeatedly, ten times or more. The gene calls are TRBV6-2 or TRBV6-3 and TRBJ1-2; 8 positions match TRBD1. From germline, CDR1 is MNHEY and CDR2 SVGEGT. The V segment lost 4 bases and the J segment 8 bases; nucleotides outside the gene matches: 6. The CDR3 contains 13 residues. The CDR3 reads CASSLGQVDGYTF. The CDR3 coding sequence is TGTGCCAGCAGTTTGGGACAGGTCGACGGCTACACCTTC.

The chain uses TRBV9 and TRBJ2-1; 7 positions agree with TRBD2. Germline CDR1 reads SGDLS; CDR2 reads YYNGEE. The CDR3 extends over 15 amino acids. The ends lost 1 base at V and 10 bases at J; junction bases unmatched: 11. The CDR3 loop reads CASSVSTSAGLEQFF. As DNA, the CDR3 is TGTGCCAGCAGCGTATCAACTAGCGCGGGATTGGAGCAGTTCTTC.